One TCR beta chain is described in this entry. Its antigen remains unknown. Libraries were prepared by immunoSEQ multiplex PCR; TCRdb keeps only in-frame clonotypes and omits some of them. The table lists 75,000 to 100,000 clones, roughly 87% of them singletons. This CDR3 spans 12 amino acids. In germline, CDR1 is SGHTS, CDR2 YDEGEE. V lost 8 bases and J lost 4, with 10 bases in between. The record originates from a study of a mutant IDH1 vaccine in newly diagnosed glioma. Overall study: Treated patients had a mean age of around 40 years and a sex split that was around 60% male and approximately 40% female. Earlier treatment was radiotherapy, temozolomide, or both, with most getting both. Study-level findings and limits: Shifts in the top peripheral T cell clonotypes seemed unrelated to pseudoprogression. The study observed vaccine-induced immune responses in around 94% of patients.

The sample's time point: baseline, week 1 (first vaccination visit). Treatment given: pre-vaccination baseline after standard-of-care therapy. The rearrangement uses TRBV5-8 and TRBJ1-3; D remains ambiguous. This material consisted of PBMCs, taken from a glioma patient treated with radiotherapy, temozolomide or both. The sequence came from a man aged 40-50 years with glioma. Some clones in this sample may be carry-over from other donors' samples. The CDR3 loop is CARSTRGNTIYF. The CDR3 DNA reads TGTGCCAGATCGACGAGAGGAAACACCATATATTTT.